This passage covers 17 T cell receptor beta chains from one sample sequenced in a study of primary melanoma T cells and metastatic recurrence. Only in-frame clones appear in the TCRdb table, and some are missing; sequencing was by immunoSEQ multiplex PCR. The sample has 650 to 750 clones, about 77% seen once. Sequenced input: melanoma tumor tissue. Source of these receptors: a human donor with melanoma.

The chain has TRBV4-1 and TRBJ1-5; D remains unclear. The V and J ends lost 0 bases and 1 base respectively, with 13 bases between them. The CDR3 loop spans 17 amino acids. The germline V gene encodes CDR1 MGHRA and CDR2 YSYEKL. The CDR3: CASSQEIGIRSNQPQHF. The CDR3 DNA reads as TGCGCCAGCAGCCAAGAGATAGGCATAAGGAGCAATCAGCCCCAGCATTTT.

V usage is TRBV12-5 and J usage is TRBJ1-5, with a possible D match to TRBD1 (6 bases). Trimming left V 8 bases short and J 7 bases short, with 15 bases between. This CDR3 contains 13 residues. Germline loops: CDR1 LGHNT, CDR2 FRNRAP. For the CDR3, the DNA is TGTGCTAGTTCCAACGGGGGGCAACAGCCCCAGCATTTT. Protein: CASSNGGQQPQHF.

CDR3 sequence: CASSLGGAGGQYF. The CDR3 nucleotides read TGCGCCAGCAGCTTAGGAGGGGCCGGGGGTCAGTACTTC. The V gene is TRBV23-1, the J gene TRBJ2-4; perhaps TRBD2 as D (6 bases). TRBV23-1 is flagged as an ORF with uncertain function. The CDR3 is made up of 13 amino acids. The V end was cut by 6 bases, the J end by 12 bases, with 18 bases between.

CDR3 DNA sequence: TGTGCCAGCAGCTCTAGCAGGGAGGAAACCGGGGAGCTGTTTTTT. It codes for CASSSSREETGELFF. The chain combines TRBV11-3 with TRBJ2-2, with D maybe TRBD2 (6 bases). The CDR3 is 15 amino acids. V dropped 4 bases and J dropped 5 bases, with 14 bases sitting between them. The germline gives CDR1 SGHNT, CDR2 YENEEA.

The rearrangement uses TRBV11-3 and TRBJ1-1; no firm D call. Germline V gene lookup returns CDR1 SGHNT and CDR2 YENEEA. V gave up 5 bases and J gave up 0 bases, with 10 bases separating them. CDR3 length: 14 amino acids. The CDR3 DNA is TGTGCCAGCAGCCGACAATTAGTGAACACTGAAGCTTTCTTT. Residues: CASSRQLVNTEAFF. Looking up the rest from reference TRBV11-3 and TRBJ1-1 gives the full variable domain: EAGVVQSPRYKIIEKKQPVAFWCNPISGHNTLYWYLQNLGQGPELLIRYENEEAVDDSQLPKDRFSAERLKGVDSTLKIQPAELGDSAVYLCASSRQLVNTEAFFGQGTRLTVV.

This chain connects TRBV11-3 to TRBJ2-7; D not resolved. CDR3 length: 14 residues. CDR1 and CDR2 (germline): SGHNT, YENEEA. Trimming pared 5 bases from V and 7 bases from J, leaving 18 bases between. The CDR3 nucleotides are TGTGCCAGCAGCACCTATCACCCGGGCTGGGAGCAGTACTTC. Its protein is CASSTYHPGWEQYF.

This chain connects TRBV10-2 to TRBJ1-4; D gene unclear. The CDR3 is 13 amino acids. CDR1 WSHSY and CDR2 SAAADI come from the germline V gene. Trimming removed 6 bases from V and 6 bases from J, with 11 bases in between. The CDR3 reads CASSEDWDEKLFF. The CDR3 DNA follows: TGCGCCAGCAGCGAGGACTGGGATGAAAAACTGTTTTTT.

This sequence joins TRBV28 and TRBJ1-6; no clear D. Trimming removed 7 bases at V and 4 bases at J, with 11 bases between. Germline CDR1 is MDHEN and CDR2 is SYDVKM. This CDR3 is 14 amino acids long. CDR3 coding DNA: TGTGCCAGCATCCCGTGGGAGTATAATTCACCCCTCCACTTT. Translation gives CASIPWEYNSPLHF.

The chain is built from TRBV11-3 and TRBJ2-2, with 10 positions matching TRBD1. The germline V gene encodes CDR1 SGHNT and CDR2 YENEEA. Trimming cost V 4 bases and J 5 bases; bases outside gene matches: 1. The CDR3 sequence is 14 residues long. CDR3: CASSWTGGTGELFF. The CDR3 nucleotides read TGTGCCAGCAGCTGGACAGGGGGGACCGGGGAGCTGTTTTTT.

The chain employs TRBV11-3 and TRBJ1-1; D call uncertain. V was cut by 5 bases and J by 1 base, with 14 bases left in between. Germline lookup yields CDR1 SGHNT and CDR2 YENEEA. CDR3 length equals 15 residues. CDR3 sequence: CASSPRIRSNTEAFF. Here the CDR3 DNA reads TGTGCCAGCAGCCCCAGGATCAGGTCGAACACTGAAGCTTTCTTT.

The gene calls are TRBV11-3 and TRBJ2-5, with 12 bases fitting TRBD2. The germline V gene encodes CDR1 SGHNT and CDR2 YENEEA. Trimming took 1 base from V and 6 from J; bases not matched to a gene: 6. The CDR3 spans 16 residues. CDR3 nucleotide sequence: TGTGCCAGCAGCTTAGGTGGACTAGCGGGGTTAAAGACCCAGTACTTC. Translated: CASSLGGLAGLKTQYF.

This rearrangement joins TRBV19 to TRBJ1-5, with D hard to call. In germline, CDR1 is LNHDA, CDR2 SQIVND (reference sequence). With 8 bases removed from V and 2 bases from J, the gap between germline ends came to 7 bases. This CDR3 contains 12 residues. The CDR3 nucleotides are TGTGCCAGTCAACGGGGCAATCAGCCCCAGCATTTT. Translation gives CASQRGNQPQHF.

This clone appeared a single time. This chain uses TRBV6-8 with TRBJ2-3; the D gene could be TRBD1 or TRBD2 (5 bases each). Trimming took 0 bases from V and 0 from J, leaving 7 bases between them. The CDR3 loop spans 15 amino acids. Germline V gene sequence: CDR1 MNHGY, CDR2 SAAAGT. The CDR3 nucleotides read TGTGCCAGCAGTTACTCGTGGGGGAGCACAGATACGCAGTATTTT. Its translation is CASSYSWGSTDTQYF.

The chain is built from TRBV5-1 and TRBJ1-2, with D possibly TRBD1 on 5 matching bases. The CDR3 runs 14 residues. V gave up 5 bases and J gave up 8 bases, with 19 bases separating them. Germline V gene lookup returns CDR1 SGHRS and CDR2 YFSETQ. This CDR3 reads CASRGSVGTEGYTF. CDR3 sequence (DNA): TGCGCCAGCAGAGGTTCAGTAGGGACGGAGGGCTACACCTTC.

By share, this clone ranks as hyperexpanded. V usage is TRBV11-3 and J usage is TRBJ1-2, with 7 bases that match TRBD1. The length of the CDR3 is 16 residues. V lost 4 bases, J lost 4 bases, and 12 bases stayed unmatched. Germline V gene lookup returns CDR1 SGHNT and CDR2 YENEEA. The CDR3 coding sequence is TGTGCCAGCAGCTCTGGGACAGCCTCCACCGGCTATGGCTACACCTTC. Residues: CASSSGTASTGYGYTF.

The V call is TRBV11-3, the J call TRBJ2-3, with 7 bases matching TRBD2. The CDR3 runs to 14 residues. Germline V gene data show CDR1 as SGHNT and CDR2 as YENEEA. J lost 4 bases, V lost 5 bases, and 6 bases had no gene match. The CDR3 DNA sequence: TGTGCCAGCAGCAGGGAGGGTTACGCAGATACGCAGTATTTT. Translated, it gives CASSREGYADTQYF. The entire variable domain, with the rest obtained from reference TRBV11-3 and TRBJ2-3, is as follows: EAGVVQSPRYKIIEKKQPVAFWCNPISGHNTLYWYLQNLGQGPELLIRYENEEAVDDSQLPKDRFSAERLKGVDSTLKIQPAELGDSAVYLCASSREGYADTQYFGPGTRLTVL.

The gene calls are TRBV7-8 and TRBJ1-1, with no clear D. This CDR3 region has 13 residues. The V end was cut by 1 base, the J end by 2 bases, with 5 bases between. Germline CDR1 reads SGHVS; CDR2 reads FQNEAQ. The CDR3 region is CASSLGFNTEAFF. As DNA, the CDR3 is TGTGCCAGCAGCTTAGGGTTTAACACTGAAGCTTTCTTT.